This T cell receptor beta chain was identified in a study of shared clonotypes between healthy human individuals. Looking at the study overall: The study drew on two women and a few men aged 18 to 49 as donors. Study results and limitations: Sampling covered nothing but blood. Tissue TCR repertoires likely differ from those found in blood.

Several immunoSEQ plates held equal portions of the genomic DNA taken from each subset. Assay: immunoSEQ multiplex PCR; the TCRdb copy retains only in-frame clones and omits some. This table holds millions of clones, about 95% found once. The CDR3 totals 19 residues. Trimming pared 1 base from V and 1 base from J, leaving 20 bases between. Looked up from germline, CDR1 is SGHNT and CDR2 is YENEEA. As to this clone: Its cognate antigen is unknown.

Positively selected for CCR7, the CD45RO-negative cells used as naive CD8 cells excluded terminally differentiated effector memory CD45RA+ cells. The clonotype was recovered from a man aged 18 to 30 in good health. V gene TRBV11-3 combines with J gene TRBJ1-5; D is ambiguous. The specimen was naive CD8+ T cells sorted from blood. The CDR3 nucleotides read TGTGCCAGCAGCTTAGTATTTAGTGTGGCGGGAAGGAGCAATCAGCCCCAGCATTTT. Encoded protein: CASSLVFSVAGRSNQPQHF.